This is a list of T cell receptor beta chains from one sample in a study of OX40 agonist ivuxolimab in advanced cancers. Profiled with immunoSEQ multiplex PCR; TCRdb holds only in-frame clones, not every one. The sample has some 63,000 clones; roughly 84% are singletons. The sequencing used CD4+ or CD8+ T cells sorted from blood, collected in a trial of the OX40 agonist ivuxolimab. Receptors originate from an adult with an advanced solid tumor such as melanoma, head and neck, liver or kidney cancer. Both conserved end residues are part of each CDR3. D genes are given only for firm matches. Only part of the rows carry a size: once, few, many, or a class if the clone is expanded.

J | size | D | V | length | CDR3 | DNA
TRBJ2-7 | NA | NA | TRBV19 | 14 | CASSNTGLRDEQYF | TGTGCCAGTAGTAATACAGGGCTTAGAGACGAGCAGTACTTC
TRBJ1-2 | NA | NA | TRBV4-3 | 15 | CASSQDRRVSYGYTF | TGCGCCAGCAGCCAAGATCGCAGGGTTTCGTATGGCTACACCTTC
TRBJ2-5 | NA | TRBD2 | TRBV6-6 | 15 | CASTNTASGQETQYF | TGTGCCAGCACCAATACTGCTAGCGGTCAAGAGACCCAGTACTTC
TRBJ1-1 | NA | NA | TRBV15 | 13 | CATSRDLNTEAFF | TGTGCCACCAGCAGAGATTTGAACACTGAAGCTTTCTTT
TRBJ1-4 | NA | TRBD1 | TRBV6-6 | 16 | CASSYSTGRGGEKLFF | TGTGCCAGCAGTTACTCGACCGGCAGGGGGGGGGAAAAACTGTTTTTT
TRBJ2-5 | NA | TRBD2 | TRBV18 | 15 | CASSPGLAGVETQYF | TGTGCCAGCTCACCAGGGCTAGCGGGAGTAGAGACCCAGTACTTC
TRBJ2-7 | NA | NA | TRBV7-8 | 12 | CASSHDPYEQYF | TGTGCCAGCAGCCATGATCCCTACGAGCAGTACTTC
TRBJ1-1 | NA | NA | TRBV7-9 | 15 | CASSLRDSMNTEAFF | TGTGCCAGCAGCTTAAGGGACTCCATGAACACTGAAGCTTTCTTT
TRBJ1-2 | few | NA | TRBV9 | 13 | CAGNKDGGGGYTF | TGTGCCGGCAACAAGGACGGCGGCGGTGGCTACACCTTC
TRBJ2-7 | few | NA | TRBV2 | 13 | CASSEYVGNEQYF | TGTGCCAGCAGTGAATACGTCGGGAACGAGCAGTACTTC
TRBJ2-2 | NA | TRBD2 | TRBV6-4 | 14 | CASSKAGNSGELFF | TGTGCCAGCAGTAAAGCGGGAAATTCGGGGGAGCTGTTTTTT
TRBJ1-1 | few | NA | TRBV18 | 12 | CASSPRDTEAFF | TGTGCCAGCTCACCAAGGGACACTGAAGCTTTCTTT
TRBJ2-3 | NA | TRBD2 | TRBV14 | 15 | CASSQGTSGGSSQYF | TGTGCCAGCAGCCAAGGGACTAGCGGGGGGTCGTCGCAGTATTTT
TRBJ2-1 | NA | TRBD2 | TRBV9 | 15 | CASSETSGPYNEQFF | TGTGCCAGCAGCGAAACTAGCGGACCTTACAATGAGCAGTTCTTC
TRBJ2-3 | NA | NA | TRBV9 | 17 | CASSVEGGDHITDTQYF | TGTGCCAGCAGCGTAGAAGGCGGGGACCATATCACAGATACGCAGTATTTT
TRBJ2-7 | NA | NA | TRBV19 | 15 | CASSGAWLNGNEQYF | TGTGCCAGTAGTGGAGCGTGGTTGAACGGGAACGAGCAGTACTTC
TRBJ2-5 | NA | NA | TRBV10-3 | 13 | CAISEGQQETQYF | TGTGCCATCAGTGAGGGCCAACAAGAGACCCAGTACTTC
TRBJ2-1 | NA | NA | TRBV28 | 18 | CASSLVRGTPPTYNEQFF | TGTGCCAGCAGTTTGGTTAGGGGGACTCCACCAACCTACAATGAGCAGTTCTTC
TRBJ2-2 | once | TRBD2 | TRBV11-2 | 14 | CASSLSGDTGELFF | TGTGCCAGCAGCCTTAGCGGGGACACCGGGGAGCTGTTTTTT
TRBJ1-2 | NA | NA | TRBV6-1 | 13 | CASSEMWAYGYTF | TGTGCCAGCAGTGAAATGTGGGCCTATGGCTACACCTTC
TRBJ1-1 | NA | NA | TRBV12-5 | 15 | CASGLDPPGDTEAFF | TGTGCTAGTGGTTTGGACCCCCCAGGGGACACTGAAGCTTTCTTT
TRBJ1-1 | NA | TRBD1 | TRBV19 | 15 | CASSISTGSDTEAFF | TGTGCCAGTAGTATCTCGACAGGGTCGGACACTGAAGCTTTCTTT
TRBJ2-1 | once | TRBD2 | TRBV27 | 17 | CASSLFSGTRLDNEQFF | TGTGCCAGCAGTTTATTTTCCGGGACTAGATTGGACAATGAGCAGTTCTTC
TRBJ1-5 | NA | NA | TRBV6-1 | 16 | CASSEHGSGGNQPQHF | TGTGCCAGCAGTGAACATGGGTCAGGCGGCAATCAGCCCCAGCATTTT
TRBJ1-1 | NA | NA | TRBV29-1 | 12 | CSAQQGVTEAFF | TGCAGCGCTCAACAGGGTGTAACTGAAGCTTTCTTT
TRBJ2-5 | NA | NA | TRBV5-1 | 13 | CASKRSLQETQYF | TGCGCCAGCAAGAGGAGTCTACAAGAGACCCAGTACTTC
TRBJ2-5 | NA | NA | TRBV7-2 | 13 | CASSWRRAETQYF | TGTGCCAGCAGCTGGCGGAGGGCAGAGACCCAGTACTTC
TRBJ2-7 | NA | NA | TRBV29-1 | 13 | CSVGQGGSYEQYF | TGCAGCGTGGGCCAAGGAGGCTCCTACGAGCAGTACTTC
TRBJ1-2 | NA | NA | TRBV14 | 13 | CASSPSWTYGYTF | TGTGCCAGCAGCCCTTCGTGGACCTATGGCTACACCTTC
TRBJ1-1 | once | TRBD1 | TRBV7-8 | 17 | CASSSTGQGVPNTEAFF | TGTGCCAGCAGCTCCACGGGACAGGGGGTTCCGAACACTGAAGCTTTCTTT
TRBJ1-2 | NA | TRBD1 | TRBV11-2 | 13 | CASSDRGRGGYTF | TGTGCCAGCAGCGACAGGGGGCGAGGAGGCTACACCTTC
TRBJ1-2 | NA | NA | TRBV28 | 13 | CASSLNQFSGYTF | TGTGCCAGCAGTTTAAACCAGTTCTCTGGCTACACCTTC